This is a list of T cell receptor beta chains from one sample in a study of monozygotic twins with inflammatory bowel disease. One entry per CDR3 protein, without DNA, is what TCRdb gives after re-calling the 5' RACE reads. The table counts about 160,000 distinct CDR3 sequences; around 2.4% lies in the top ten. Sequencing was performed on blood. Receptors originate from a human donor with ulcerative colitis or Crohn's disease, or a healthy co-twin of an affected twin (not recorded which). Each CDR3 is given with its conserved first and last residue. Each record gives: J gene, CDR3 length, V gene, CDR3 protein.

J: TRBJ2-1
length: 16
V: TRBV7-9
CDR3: CASSAGWRGAYNEQFF

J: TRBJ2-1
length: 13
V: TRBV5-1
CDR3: CASSLGGDNEQFF

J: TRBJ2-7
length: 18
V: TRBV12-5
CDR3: CASGLRLAGATHSYEQYF

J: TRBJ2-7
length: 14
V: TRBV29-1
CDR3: CSVGSAGDSYEQYF

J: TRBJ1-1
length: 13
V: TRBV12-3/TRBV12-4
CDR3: CASSYGREGRSFF

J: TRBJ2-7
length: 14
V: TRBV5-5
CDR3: CASSSPGQGNEQYF

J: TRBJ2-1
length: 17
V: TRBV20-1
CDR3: CSARGPPTGSSYNEQFF

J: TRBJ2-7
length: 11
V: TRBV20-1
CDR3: CSAFLRNEQYF

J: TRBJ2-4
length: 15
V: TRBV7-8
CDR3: CASSLGIAEGNIQYF

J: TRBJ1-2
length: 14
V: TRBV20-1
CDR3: CSATPMGQDYGYTF

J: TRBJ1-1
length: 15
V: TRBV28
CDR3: CASSLVADMNTEAFF

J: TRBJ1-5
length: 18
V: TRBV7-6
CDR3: CASSLRPGARGEGQPQHF

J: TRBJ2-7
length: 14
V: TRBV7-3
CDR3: CASSYPGQGFEQYF

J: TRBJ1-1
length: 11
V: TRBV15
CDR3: CATSTVTEAFF

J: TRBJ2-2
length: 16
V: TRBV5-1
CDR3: CASSRLLTDNTGELFF

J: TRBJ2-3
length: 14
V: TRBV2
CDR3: CASEGGGTTDTQYF

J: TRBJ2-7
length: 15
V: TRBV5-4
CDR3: CASSLGAKLFYEQYF

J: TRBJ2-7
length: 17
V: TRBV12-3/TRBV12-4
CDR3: CASSRGRGLFVRYEQYF

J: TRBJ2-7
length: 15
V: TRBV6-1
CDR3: CASSRTGTVAYEQYF

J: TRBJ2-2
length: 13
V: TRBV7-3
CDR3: CASSLWNTGELFF

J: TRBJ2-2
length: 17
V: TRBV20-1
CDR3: CSARDPGGLGFAGELFF

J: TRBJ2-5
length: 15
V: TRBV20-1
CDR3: CSARSGLDDMETQYF

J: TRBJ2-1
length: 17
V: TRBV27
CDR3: CASSLSRFPGGRNEQFF

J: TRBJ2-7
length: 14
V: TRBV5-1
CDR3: CASSLDAAAHEQYF

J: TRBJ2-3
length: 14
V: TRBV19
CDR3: CASSLDRGGDTQYF

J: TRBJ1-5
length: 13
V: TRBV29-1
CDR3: CSVEVESNQPQHF

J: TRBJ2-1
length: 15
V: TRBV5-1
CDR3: CASSSGQVYYNEQFF

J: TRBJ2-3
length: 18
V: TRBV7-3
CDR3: CASSLEGPASGGTDTQYF

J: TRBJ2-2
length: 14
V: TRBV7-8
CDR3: CASSLGENTGELFF

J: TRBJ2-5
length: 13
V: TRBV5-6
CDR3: CASTIAGQETQYF

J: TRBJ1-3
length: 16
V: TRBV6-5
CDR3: CASSYSRQGAGNTIYF

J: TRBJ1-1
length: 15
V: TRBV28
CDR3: CASSPGTLWNTEAFF

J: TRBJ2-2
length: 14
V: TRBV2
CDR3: CASIGLSLSGELFF

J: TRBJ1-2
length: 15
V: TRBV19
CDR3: CASSPGQGRRYGYTF

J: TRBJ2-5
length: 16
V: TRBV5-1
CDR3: CASSKGLAGGEETQYF

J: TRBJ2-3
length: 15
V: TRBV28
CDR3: CASLTPGAGTDTQYF

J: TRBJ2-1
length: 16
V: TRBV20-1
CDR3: CSAGDVFQREGLEQFF

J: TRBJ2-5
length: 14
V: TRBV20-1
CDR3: CSASPGQRGETQYF

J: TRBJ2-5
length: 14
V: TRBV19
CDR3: CASSIGDRDSTQYF

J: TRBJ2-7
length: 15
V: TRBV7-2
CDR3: CASSPWGGEAYEQYF

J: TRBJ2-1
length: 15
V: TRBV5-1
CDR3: CASSGDSWRYNEQFF

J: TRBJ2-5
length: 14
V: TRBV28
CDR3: CASSLPSEAETQYF